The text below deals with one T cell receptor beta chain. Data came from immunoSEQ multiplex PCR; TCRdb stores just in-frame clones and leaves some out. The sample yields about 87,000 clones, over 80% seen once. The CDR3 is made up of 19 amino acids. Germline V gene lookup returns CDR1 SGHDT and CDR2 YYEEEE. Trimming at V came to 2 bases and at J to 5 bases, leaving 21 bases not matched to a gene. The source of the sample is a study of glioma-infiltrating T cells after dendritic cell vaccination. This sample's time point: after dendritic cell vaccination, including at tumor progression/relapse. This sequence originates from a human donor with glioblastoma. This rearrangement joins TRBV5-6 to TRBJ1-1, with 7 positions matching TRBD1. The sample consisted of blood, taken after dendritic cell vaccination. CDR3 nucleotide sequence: TGTGCCAGCAGCTTCGGTGTTGACCGCGCCGACAGGGAAGAAACTGAAGCTTTCTTT. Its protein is CASSFGVDRADREETEAFF. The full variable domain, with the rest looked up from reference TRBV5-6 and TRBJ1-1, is DAGVTQSPTHLIKTRGQQVTLRCSPKSGHDTVSWYQQALGQGPQFIFQYYEEEERQRGNFPDRFSGHQFPNYSSELNVNALLLGDSALYLCASSFGVDRADREETEAFFGQGTRLTVV.